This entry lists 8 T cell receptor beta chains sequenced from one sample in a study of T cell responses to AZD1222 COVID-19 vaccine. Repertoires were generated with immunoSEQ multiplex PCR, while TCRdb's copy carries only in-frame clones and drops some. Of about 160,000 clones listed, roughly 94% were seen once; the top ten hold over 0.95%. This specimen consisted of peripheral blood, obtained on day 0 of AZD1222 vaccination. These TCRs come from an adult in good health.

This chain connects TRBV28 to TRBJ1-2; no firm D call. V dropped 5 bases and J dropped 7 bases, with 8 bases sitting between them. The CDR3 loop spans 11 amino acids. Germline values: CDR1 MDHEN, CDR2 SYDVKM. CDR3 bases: TGTGCCAGCAGTGCCCCTTTTGGCTACACCTTC. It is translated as CASSAPFGYTF.

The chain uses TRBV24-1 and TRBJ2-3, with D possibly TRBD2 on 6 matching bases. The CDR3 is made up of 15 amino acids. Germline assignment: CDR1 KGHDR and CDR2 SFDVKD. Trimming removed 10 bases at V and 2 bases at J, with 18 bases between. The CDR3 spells CATKRSSAYTDTQYF. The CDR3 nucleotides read TGTGCCACGAAGAGGTCTAGCGCATACACAGATACGCAGTATTTT.

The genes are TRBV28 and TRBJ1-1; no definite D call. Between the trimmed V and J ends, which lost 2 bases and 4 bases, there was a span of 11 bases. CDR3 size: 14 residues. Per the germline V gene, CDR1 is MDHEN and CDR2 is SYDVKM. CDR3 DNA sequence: TGTGCCAGCAGTTTAGGCGTGCGGTCCACTGAAGCTTTCTTT. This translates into CASSLGVRSTEAFF.

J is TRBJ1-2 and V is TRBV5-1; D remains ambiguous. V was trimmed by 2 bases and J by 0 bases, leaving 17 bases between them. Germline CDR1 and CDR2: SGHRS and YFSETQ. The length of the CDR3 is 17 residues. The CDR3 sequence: CASSFLDGRRANYGYTF. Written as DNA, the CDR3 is TGCGCCAGCAGCTTTCTGGACGGTCGGAGAGCTAACTATGGCTACACCTTC.

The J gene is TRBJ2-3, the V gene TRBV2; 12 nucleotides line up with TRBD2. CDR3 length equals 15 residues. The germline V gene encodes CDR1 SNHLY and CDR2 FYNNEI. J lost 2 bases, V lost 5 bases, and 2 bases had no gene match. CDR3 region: CASSSSGGATDTQYF. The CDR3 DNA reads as TGTGCCAGCAGTTCTAGCGGGGGGGCCACAGATACGCAGTATTTT.

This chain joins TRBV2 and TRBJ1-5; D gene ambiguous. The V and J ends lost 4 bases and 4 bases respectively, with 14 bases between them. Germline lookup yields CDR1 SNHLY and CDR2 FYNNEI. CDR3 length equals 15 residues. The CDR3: CASSVHRIPNQPQHF. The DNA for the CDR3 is TGTGCCAGCAGTGTTCATCGGATTCCAAATCAGCCCCAGCATTTT.

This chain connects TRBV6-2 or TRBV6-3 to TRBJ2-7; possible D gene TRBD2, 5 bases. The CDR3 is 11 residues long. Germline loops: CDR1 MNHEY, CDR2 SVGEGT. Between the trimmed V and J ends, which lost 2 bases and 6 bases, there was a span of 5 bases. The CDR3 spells CASSYGSEQYV. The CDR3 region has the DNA TGTGCCAGCAGTTACGGGAGCGAGCAGTACGTC.

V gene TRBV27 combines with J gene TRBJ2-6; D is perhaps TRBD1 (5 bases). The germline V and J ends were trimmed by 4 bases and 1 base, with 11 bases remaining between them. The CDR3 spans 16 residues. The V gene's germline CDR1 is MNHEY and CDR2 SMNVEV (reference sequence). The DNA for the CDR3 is TGTGCCAGCAGTTATGAAGGGGCTTCTGGGGCCAACGTCCTGACTTTC. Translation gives CASSYEGASGANVLTF.